This T cell receptor beta chain was captured by sequencing in a study of cytotoxic CD8 clonotypes in ibrutinib-treated CLL. Background on the study: There were 11 relapsed/refractory patients and more than 14 treatment-naive patients, and 17 to 18 were IGHV unmutated.

This clone was recorded many times. The antigen remains unidentified. Method: immunoSEQ multiplex PCR; TCRdb's copy keeps in-frame clones and lacks some. The data contain roughly 180,000 clones, about two thirds of them singletons. The CDR3 has 13 amino acids. Germline CDR1 reads SGHTA; CDR2 reads FQGTGA. Trimming took 3 bases from V and 1 from J, leaving 6 bases between them. Study-wide findings and caveats: Higher clonality was seen at ibrutinib response and a return toward baseline at progression.

The chain recombines TRBV7-3 with TRBJ2-5, with D hard to call. Specimen: PBMCs, collected after 24 months of ibrutinib treatment. The receptor was isolated from a human donor with chronic lymphocytic leukemia. This CDR3 reads CASSFGAQETQYF. The CDR3 coding sequence is TGTGCCAGCAGCTTCGGCGCCCAAGAGACCCAGTACTTC. The whole variable domain, filled in from reference TRBV7-3 and TRBJ2-5, reads GAGVSQTPSNKVTEKGKYVELRCDPISGHTALYWYRQSLGQGPEFLIYFQGTGAADDSGLPNDRFFAVRPEGSVSTLKIQRTERGDSAVYLCASSFGAQETQYFGPGTRLLVL.